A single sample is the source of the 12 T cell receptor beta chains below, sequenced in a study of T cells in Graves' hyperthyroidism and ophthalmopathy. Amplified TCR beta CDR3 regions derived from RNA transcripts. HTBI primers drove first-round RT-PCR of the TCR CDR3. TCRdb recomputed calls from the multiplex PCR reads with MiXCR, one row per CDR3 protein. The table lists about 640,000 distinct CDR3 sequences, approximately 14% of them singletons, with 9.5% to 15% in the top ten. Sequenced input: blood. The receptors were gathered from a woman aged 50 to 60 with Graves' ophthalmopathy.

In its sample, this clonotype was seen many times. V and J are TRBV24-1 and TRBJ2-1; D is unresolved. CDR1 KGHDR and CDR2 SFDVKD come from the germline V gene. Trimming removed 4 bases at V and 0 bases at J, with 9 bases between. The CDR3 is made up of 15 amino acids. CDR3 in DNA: TGTGCCACCAGTGAACCTTTGAGCTCCTACAATGAGCAGTTCTTC. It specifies CATSEPLSSYNEQFF.

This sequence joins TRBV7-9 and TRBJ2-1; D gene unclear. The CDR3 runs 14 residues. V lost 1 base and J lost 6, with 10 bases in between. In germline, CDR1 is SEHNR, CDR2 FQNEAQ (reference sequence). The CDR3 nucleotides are TGTGCCAGCAGCTTAGTCCCCATAGGCAATGAGCAGTTCTTC. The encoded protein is CASSLVPIGNEQFF. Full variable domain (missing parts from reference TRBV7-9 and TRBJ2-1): DTGVSQNPRHKITKRGQNVTFRCDPISEHNRLYWYRQTLGQGPEFLTYFQNEAQLEKSRLLSDRFSAERPKGSFSTLEIQRTEQGDSAMYLCASSLVPIGNEQFFGPGTRLTVL.

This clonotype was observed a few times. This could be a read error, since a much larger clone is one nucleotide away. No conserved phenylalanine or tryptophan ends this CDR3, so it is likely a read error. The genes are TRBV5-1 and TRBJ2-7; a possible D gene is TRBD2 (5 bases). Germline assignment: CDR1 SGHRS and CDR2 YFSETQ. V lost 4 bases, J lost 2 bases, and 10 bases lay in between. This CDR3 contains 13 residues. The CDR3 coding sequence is TGCGCCAGCAGCCCAGAGGGAGCCTACGAGCAGTACCTC. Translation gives CASSPEGAYEQYL.

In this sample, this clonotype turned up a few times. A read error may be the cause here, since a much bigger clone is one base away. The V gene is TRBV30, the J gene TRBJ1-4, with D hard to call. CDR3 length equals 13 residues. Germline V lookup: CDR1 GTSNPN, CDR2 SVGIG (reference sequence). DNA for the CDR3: TGTGCCTGGAGGACAACAACTAATGAAGAACTGTTTTTT. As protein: CAWRTTTNEELFF.

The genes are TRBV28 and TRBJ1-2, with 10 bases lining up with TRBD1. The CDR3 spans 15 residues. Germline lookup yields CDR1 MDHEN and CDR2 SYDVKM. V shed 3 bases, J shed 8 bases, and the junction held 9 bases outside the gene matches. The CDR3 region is CASSFSGTGVRGYTF. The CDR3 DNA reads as TGTGCCAGCAGTTTCTCCGGGACAGGGGTGCGCGGCTACACCTTC.

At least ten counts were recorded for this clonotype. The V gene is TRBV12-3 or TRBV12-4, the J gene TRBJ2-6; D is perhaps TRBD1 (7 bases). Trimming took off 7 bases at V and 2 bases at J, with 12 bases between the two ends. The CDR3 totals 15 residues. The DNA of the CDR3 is TGTGCCAGCAACCAGGGGGGACCTGGGGCCAACGTCCTGACTTTC. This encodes CASNQGGPGANVLTF.

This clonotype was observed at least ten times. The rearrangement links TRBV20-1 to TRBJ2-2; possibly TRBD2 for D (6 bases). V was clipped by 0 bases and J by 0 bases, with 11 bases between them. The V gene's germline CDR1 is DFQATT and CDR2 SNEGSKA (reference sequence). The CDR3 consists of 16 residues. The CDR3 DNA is TGCAGTGCTAGAGATTGGAGGGGACCGAACACCGGGGAGCTGTTTTTT. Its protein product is CSARDWRGPNTGELFF.

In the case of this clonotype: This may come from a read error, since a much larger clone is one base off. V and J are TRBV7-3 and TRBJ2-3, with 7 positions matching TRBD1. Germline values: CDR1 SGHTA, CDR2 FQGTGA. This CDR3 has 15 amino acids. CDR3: CAGSQLGQSTDTQYF. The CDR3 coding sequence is TGTGCCGGCAGCCAATTGGGACAGAGCACAGATACGCAGTATTTT.

CDR3 coding DNA: TGCAGCGTTCGACAGGGCTCCTACAATGAGCAGTTCTTC. Its translation is CSVRQGSYNEQFF. The rearrangement joins TRBV29-1 to TRBJ2-1; 7 bases line up with TRBD1. The CDR3 spans 13 residues. Trimming cost V 5 bases and J 0 bases; bases outside gene matches: 1. Germline loops: CDR1 SQVTM, CDR2 ANQGSEA.

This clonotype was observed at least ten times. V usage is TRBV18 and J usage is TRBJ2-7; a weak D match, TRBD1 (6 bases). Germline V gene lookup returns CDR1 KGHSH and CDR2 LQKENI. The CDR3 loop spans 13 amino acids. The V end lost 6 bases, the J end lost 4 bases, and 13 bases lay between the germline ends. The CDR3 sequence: CASSVKQGYEQYF. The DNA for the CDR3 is TGTGCCAGCTCCGTTAAACAGGGTTACGAGCAGTACTTC.

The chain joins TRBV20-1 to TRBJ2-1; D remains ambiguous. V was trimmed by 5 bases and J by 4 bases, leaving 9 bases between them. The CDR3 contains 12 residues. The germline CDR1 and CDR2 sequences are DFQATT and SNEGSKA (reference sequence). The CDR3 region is CSAPTNYNEQFF. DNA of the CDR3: TGCAGTGCTCCGACGAATTACAATGAGCAGTTCTTC.

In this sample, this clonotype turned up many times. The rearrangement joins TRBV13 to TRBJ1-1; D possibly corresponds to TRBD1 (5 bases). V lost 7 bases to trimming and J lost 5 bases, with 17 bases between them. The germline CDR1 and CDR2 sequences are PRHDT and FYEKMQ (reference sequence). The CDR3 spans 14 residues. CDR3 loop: CASTRGGTKTEAFF. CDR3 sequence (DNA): TGTGCCAGCACCCGAGGTGGGACGAAGACTGAAGCTTTCTTT.